This TCR beta chain was recovered during a study of T cells in Graves' hyperthyroidism and ophthalmopathy. Looking at the study overall: Peripheral blood collection took place at initial diagnosis, before any treatment.

Researchers took RNA transcripts and amplified the TCR beta CDR3 regions from them. Primed by the HTBI set, a first-round RT-PCR was run on the TCR CDR3. MiXCR was run by TCRdb on the multiplex PCR reads, yielding one entry per CDR3 protein. The sample holds roughly 290,000 distinct CDR3 sequences, about 14% seen once. The V gene end was trimmed by 5 bases and the J gene end by 3 bases; junction bases not matched to a gene: 8. The CDR3 contains 15 residues. In germline, CDR1 is LNHDA, CDR2 SQIVND (reference sequence). The diagnoses drew upon clinical symptoms, serum thyroxine and TRAb, thyroid ultrasound and orbital computed tomography. The blood sample predates any ophthalmopathy symptoms, coming from first hyperthyroidism diagnosis.

The receptor's source is a woman aged 30 to 39 with Graves' hyperthyroidism that later progressed to Graves' ophthalmopathy. This chain links TRBV19 with TRBJ2-7, with TRBD2 matching 9 bases. Sample: blood. CDR3 DNA: TGTGCCAGTAGTTCGGCTAGCGGGATCCTCTACGAGCAGTACTTC. Residues: CASSSASGILYEQYF.